This T cell receptor (beta chain) originates from a study of beta chain features in type 1 diabetes. Whole-study context: Patients shared similar age, gender and cell yields with healthy donors. Study results and caveats: HLA effects on TCRB rearrangement stayed unresolved here. High-TCR-expressing cells could be over-represented by cDNA sequencing.

This CDR3 region has 14 residues. CDR1 is MNHEY and CDR2 is SVGAGI in the germline V gene. Between the trimmed V and J ends, which lost 8 bases and 1 base, there was a span of 14 bases. A word on this clone: The antigen is unknown.

Expressed TCRB transcripts were sequenced because the isolated RNA had all been reverse transcribed beforehand. Assay: immunoSEQ multiplex PCR; the TCRdb copy retains only in-frame clones and omits some. The sample comprises 150,000 or so clones, less than 9.5% of which are singletons, and approximately 2.3% rests with the top ten. One heparinised blood draw, averaging roughly 120 mL, came from each donor. Sequenced sample: central memory CD4+ T cells from blood. The TCR originated in a young woman in good health. The chain couples TRBV6-5 to TRBJ1-1; D call uncertain. The CDR3 DNA is TGTGCCAGCGGGCGGGCATCGGGGAACACTGAAGCTTTCTTT. This translates into CASGRASGNTEAFF.